The rows below give T cell receptor beta chains drawn from one sample of a study of CD8 T cells in ankylosing spondylitis. MiXCR, run by TCRdb on the 5' RACE reads, gives a single entry per CDR3 protein. This sample carries about 800,000 distinct CDR3 sequences, approximately 12% of them seen once, and the ten largest clones take around 0.51%. Sequenced input: blood, either unsorted or a sorted T cell fraction (not recorded which). The receptor set was obtained from a male donor with ankylosing spondylitis. CDR3s leave out the opening cysteine and the closing phenylalanine or tryptophan.

v_call: TRBV18
cdr3_length: 13
j_call: TRBJ2-5
cdr3_aa: ASSPPAGHQETQY

v_call: TRBV6-2/TRBV6-3
cdr3_length: 15
j_call: TRBJ1-1
cdr3_aa: ASSYIRQRRMNTEAF

v_call: TRBV6-1
cdr3_length: 17
j_call: TRBJ2-3
cdr3_aa: ASSDPSSGKSSSTDTQY

v_call: TRBV4-3
cdr3_length: 17
j_call: TRBJ1-4
cdr3_aa: ASSQNAGRSFHGNEKLF

v_call: TRBV20-1
cdr3_length: 14
j_call: TRBJ1-1
cdr3_aa: SARGLRGGLDTEAF

v_call: TRBV20-1
cdr3_length: 14
j_call: TRBJ2-1
cdr3_aa: SAPTSGGHQYNEQF

v_call: TRBV7-2
cdr3_length: 12
j_call: TRBJ2-7
cdr3_aa: ASSFSGQGYEQY

v_call: TRBV29-1
cdr3_length: 13
j_call: TRBJ2-3
cdr3_aa: SVEGETSSVDTQY

v_call: TRBV5-5
cdr3_length: 12
j_call: TRBJ1-2
cdr3_aa: ASSLGAGAYGYT

v_call: TRBV20-1
cdr3_length: 10
j_call: TRBJ2-5
cdr3_aa: SATGARGTQY

v_call: TRBV7-2
cdr3_length: 11
j_call: TRBJ2-7
cdr3_aa: ASSPLGGREQY

v_call: TRBV7-8
cdr3_length: 11
j_call: TRBJ2-7
cdr3_aa: ASGVGWDYEQY

v_call: TRBV4-3
cdr3_length: 11
j_call: TRBJ2-1
cdr3_aa: ASSPQLENEQF

v_call: TRBV5-1
cdr3_length: 13
j_call: TRBJ1-1
cdr3_aa: ASSFGRVGNTEAF

v_call: TRBV5-4
cdr3_length: 14
j_call: TRBJ2-3
cdr3_aa: ASSPPGQGPTDTQY

v_call: TRBV6-1
cdr3_length: 13
j_call: TRBJ1-1
cdr3_aa: ASSVYRVLNTEAF

v_call: TRBV20-1
cdr3_length: 11
j_call: TRBJ1-2
cdr3_aa: SARESRNYGYT

v_call: TRBV7-9
cdr3_length: 14
j_call: TRBJ2-7
cdr3_aa: ASSLAASRGWYEQY

v_call: TRBV20-1
cdr3_length: 13
j_call: TRBJ2-4
cdr3_aa: SASRGARARDIQY

v_call: TRBV10-3
cdr3_length: 10
j_call: TRBJ2-5
cdr3_aa: ATGDREETQY

v_call: TRBV12-3/TRBV12-4
cdr3_length: 12
j_call: TRBJ1-2
cdr3_aa: ASRLSGTKEGYT

v_call: TRBV25-1
cdr3_length: 14
j_call: TRBJ2-6
cdr3_aa: ASRPGGGSGANVLT

v_call: TRBV7-9
cdr3_length: 15
j_call: TRBJ2-7
cdr3_aa: ASSFSPGTGRSYEQY

v_call: TRBV5-1
cdr3_length: 11
j_call: TRBJ1-5
cdr3_aa: ASSLLGDQPQH

v_call: TRBV9
cdr3_length: 13
j_call: TRBJ1-6
cdr3_aa: ASSVGDRADSPLH

v_call: TRBV20-1
cdr3_length: 14
j_call: TRBJ2-5
cdr3_aa: SAPKGSGGVQETQY

v_call: TRBV15
cdr3_length: 13
j_call: TRBJ1-1
cdr3_aa: ATSRDSRGQAEAF